A selection of T cell receptor beta chains follows, all from one sample in a study of T cell responses to AZD1222 COVID-19 vaccine. Profiled with immunoSEQ multiplex PCR; TCRdb holds only in-frame clones, not every one. The sample shows tens of thousands of clones, approximately 83% of them seen only once. The material sequenced was peripheral blood, taken 28 days after the second AZD1222 dose. The receptor set was obtained from an adult who received the AZD1222 COVID-19 vaccine. CDR3s include the opening cysteine and the closing phenylalanine or tryptophan. Fields, in order: J gene, D gene, V gene, clone size, CDR3 DNA, CDR3 protein. D genes are given only for firm matches. The listing skips clone size in some rows; elsewhere it reads once, few, many or a size class.

J: TRBJ2-7
D: TRBD2
V: TRBV27
size: NA
DNA: TGTGCCAGCAGTTTATCGATAACTAGCGGGAGTAGCGAGCAGTACTTC
CDR3: CASSLSITSGSSEQYF

J: TRBJ2-2
D: NA
V: TRBV7-2
size: NA
DNA: TGTGCCTCCTCCGGGGGTATCAACACCGGGGAGCTGTTTTTT
CDR3: CASSGGINTGELFF

J: TRBJ1-5
D: TRBD1
V: TRBV28
size: NA
DNA: TGTGCCAGCAGTTTCGGACAGGGCCCAAATCAGCCCCAGCATTTT
CDR3: CASSFGQGPNQPQHF

J: TRBJ1-6
D: NA
V: TRBV30
size: NA
DNA: TGTGCCTGGAGTGTCTTACTTTATAATTCACCCCTCCACTTT
CDR3: CAWSVLLYNSPLHF

J: TRBJ2-3
D: NA
V: TRBV2
size: once
DNA: TGTGCCAGCAATAGTAGGGGCACAGATACGCAGTATTTT
CDR3: CASNSRGTDTQYF

J: TRBJ1-5
D: NA
V: TRBV4-2
size: NA
DNA: TGTGCCAGCAGCCAAGATCCCCCCCGCCCTAATCAGCCCCAGCATTTT
CDR3: CASSQDPPRPNQPQHF

J: TRBJ2-4
D: NA
V: TRBV19
size: NA
DNA: TGTGCCAGTACCGAACCGGGTGGACGGGGGACTCTAGCCAAAAACATTCAGTACTTC
CDR3: CASTEPGGRGTLAKNIQYF

J: TRBJ1-2
D: TRBD1
V: TRBV6-5
size: few
DNA: TGTGCCAGCAGTTCGGGACAGGGCCGGCGCTACACCTTC
CDR3: CASSSGQGRRYTF

J: TRBJ1-2
D: NA
V: TRBV15
size: NA
DNA: TGTGCCATTTCCAGAGACCACTATGGCTACACCTTC
CDR3: CAISRDHYGYTF

J: TRBJ1-1
D: TRBD1
V: TRBV19
size: NA
DNA: TGTGCCAGTAGTTGGGACAGGCCCGAACATCACGCTTTCTTT
CDR3: CASSWDRPEHHAFF

J: TRBJ1-2
D: TRBD1
V: TRBV18
size: NA
DNA: TGTGCCAGCTCAGCAGGACAGGGGATGGATGGCTACACCTTC
CDR3: CASSAGQGMDGYTF

J: TRBJ2-4
D: NA
V: TRBV6-5
size: few
DNA: TGTGCCAGCAGTTACGGGGTAGCCAAAAACATTCAGTACTTC
CDR3: CASSYGVAKNIQYF

J: TRBJ1-2
D: TRBD1
V: TRBV28
size: NA
DNA: TGTGCCAGCAGTTTGATCAGGGGGCCCGAAGGCTACACCTTC
CDR3: CASSLIRGPEGYTF

J: TRBJ2-3
D: NA
V: TRBV4-2
size: NA
DNA: TGTGCCAGCAGCCAAGATTTTGGGCGGGGGCCAACGGTTACGCAGTATTTT
CDR3: CASSQDFGRGPTVTQYF

J: TRBJ2-7
D: NA
V: TRBV11-3
size: NA
DNA: TGTGCCAGCAGCCCCGACACGAGCTCCTACGAGCAGTACTTC
CDR3: CASSPDTSSYEQYF

J: TRBJ2-5
D: TRBD1
V: TRBV12-3/TRBV12-4
size: once
DNA: TGTGCCAGCAGCAATGGACAGGGGGGGACCCAGTACTTC
CDR3: CASSNGQGGTQYF

J: TRBJ2-7
D: NA
V: TRBV28
size: NA
DNA: TGTGCCAGCAGTGCCCCCACCGGGACCCAGGGTTTGTCCTACGAGCAGTACTTC
CDR3: CASSAPTGTQGLSYEQYF

J: TRBJ2-2
D: TRBD2
V: TRBV27
size: NA
DNA: TGTGCCACGACTAGCGGGGGGATAAGGACCGGGGAGCTGTTTTTT
CDR3: CATTSGGIRTGELFF

J: TRBJ1-2
D: TRBD1
V: TRBV5-1
size: NA
DNA: TGCGCCAGCAGATACAGGGGGTCAACTAACTATGGCTACACCTTC
CDR3: CASRYRGSTNYGYTF

J: TRBJ1-1
D: TRBD1
V: TRBV11-3
size: NA
DNA: TGTGCCAGCAGCGCAGGGGGCACTGAAGCTTTCTTT
CDR3: CASSAGGTEAFF

J: TRBJ1-2
D: NA
V: TRBV11-3
size: NA
DNA: TGTGCCAGCAGCAAGGAGGAAAACTATGGCTACACCTTC
CDR3: CASSKEENYGYTF

J: TRBJ1-1
D: NA
V: TRBV27
size: few
DNA: TGTGCCAGCAGGGGCCAGGACAGAAAAGCTTTCTTT
CDR3: CASRGQDRKAFF

J: TRBJ1-1
D: NA
V: TRBV24-1
size: few
DNA: TGTGCCACCAGTGACCTCCTGAACACTGAAGCTTTCTTT
CDR3: CATSDLLNTEAFF

J: TRBJ2-6
D: NA
V: TRBV9
size: once
DNA: TGTGCCAGCAGCGTAGCTGGAACCTCTGGGGCCAACGTCCTGACTTTC
CDR3: CASSVAGTSGANVLTF

J: TRBJ2-5
D: TRBD2
V: TRBV11-1
size: NA
DNA: TGTGCCAGCAGCTCAACCATACTAGCGTCTGGTGAGACCCAGTACTTC
CDR3: CASSSTILASGETQYF

J: TRBJ1-4
D: NA
V: TRBV7-8
size: few
DNA: TGTGCCAGACAATATGGGCAACGGCATGAAAAACTGTTTTTT
CDR3: CARQYGQRHEKLFF

J: TRBJ2-7
D: TRBD2
V: TRBV4-2
size: NA
DNA: TGTGCCAGCAGCCAAGACTATGGCGGGAGAGGCTACGAGCAGTACTTC
CDR3: CASSQDYGGRGYEQYF

J: TRBJ1-4
D: NA
V: TRBV9
size: once
DNA: TGTGCCAGCAGCCCCCGGACAGCAACTAATGAAAAACTGTTTTTT
CDR3: CASSPRTATNEKLFF

J: TRBJ1-2
D: NA
V: TRBV12-3/TRBV12-4
size: once
DNA: TGTGCCAGCAGTTTAGACAGGGTTGGCTACACCTTC
CDR3: CASSLDRVGYTF

J: TRBJ2-2
D: NA
V: TRBV12-3/TRBV12-4
size: NA
DNA: TGTGCCAGCAGGCGCAGGGCGGCCGGGGAGCTGTTTTTT
CDR3: CASRRRAAGELFF

J: TRBJ2-7
D: TRBD1
V: TRBV6-5
size: NA
DNA: TGTGCCAGCAGTTACTCCAGGACACAGGGGGTTTACGAGCAGTACTTC
CDR3: CASSYSRTQGVYEQYF

J: TRBJ1-5
D: NA
V: TRBV6-2/TRBV6-3
size: once
DNA: TGTGCCAGCAGTTACGGGCAGGGGTTTCAGCCCCAGCATTTT
CDR3: CASSYGQGFQPQHF

J: TRBJ1-1
D: NA
V: TRBV28
size: NA
DNA: TGTGCCAGCAGTTTACCTCGGGGGATGAACACTGAAGCTTTCTTT
CDR3: CASSLPRGMNTEAFF

J: TRBJ2-5
D: TRBD2
V: TRBV6-5
size: NA
DNA: TGTGCCAGCAGTTACTCTAGCGGGAGAGGAGAGACCCAGTACTTC
CDR3: CASSYSSGRGETQYF

J: TRBJ2-7
D: TRBD1
V: TRBV9
size: NA
DNA: TGTGCCAGCAGCTCGGGACAGGGAGTTTACGAGCAGTACTTC
CDR3: CASSSGQGVYEQYF

J: TRBJ2-2
D: NA
V: TRBV9
size: NA
DNA: TGTGCCAGCAGCGTAGGTAGTGGGGAGCTGTTTTTT
CDR3: CASSVGSGELFF

J: TRBJ1-1
D: NA
V: TRBV3-1/TRBV3-2
size: few
DNA: TGTGCCAGCAGCCAGTTGGTGATGAACACTGAAGCTTTCTTT
CDR3: CASSQLVMNTEAFF

J: TRBJ2-2
D: NA
V: TRBV6-2/TRBV6-3
size: NA
DNA: TGTGCCAGCAGTTACGAGCCGGGTGGAGCAGACACCGGGGAGCTGTTTTTT
CDR3: CASSYEPGGADTGELFF

J: TRBJ1-5
D: NA
V: TRBV7-2
size: NA
DNA: TGTGCCAGCAGCTTAGGCGGGACGGGCAATCAGCCCCAGCATTTT
CDR3: CASSLGGTGNQPQHF

J: TRBJ2-5
D: NA
V: TRBV3-1/TRBV3-2
size: once
DNA: TGTGCCAGCAGCCAAGATGGAGCCGAAGAGACCCAGTACTTC
CDR3: CASSQDGAEETQYF

J: TRBJ2-1
D: NA
V: TRBV5-6
size: NA
DNA: TGTGCCAGCAGCTTACGACAACCCACCTACAATGAGCAGTTCTTC
CDR3: CASSLRQPTYNEQFF

J: TRBJ1-5
D: NA
V: TRBV28
size: once
DNA: TGTGCCAGCTCTTGGGGGGATCAGCCCCAGCATTTT
CDR3: CASSWGDQPQHF

J: TRBJ1-6
D: TRBD1
V: TRBV6-5
size: NA
DNA: TGTGCCAGCAGCTCCGGGACAGGGAATTCACCCCTCCACTTT
CDR3: CASSSGTGNSPLHF

J: TRBJ1-2
D: NA
V: TRBV5-6
size: once
DNA: TGTGCCAGCAGCTTGGGGCAGAACTATGGCTACACCTTC
CDR3: CASSLGQNYGYTF

J: TRBJ2-2
D: NA
V: TRBV29-1
size: NA
DNA: TGCAGCGTCGACAGGCAGAACACCGGGGAGCTGTTTTTT
CDR3: CSVDRQNTGELFF

J: TRBJ2-7
D: TRBD2
V: TRBV19
size: NA
DNA: TGTGCCAGTAGTGTCTCCGGGACTAGCGTGCCCTACGAGCAGTACTTC
CDR3: CASSVSGTSVPYEQYF

J: TRBJ1-5
D: NA
V: TRBV4-2
size: NA
DNA: TGTGCCAGCAGCCGAAACTATGGCCTGGTGGACTATCCTCAGCCCCAGCATTTT
CDR3: CASSRNYGLVDYPQPQHF

J: TRBJ2-1
D: TRBD2
V: TRBV19
size: once
DNA: TGTGCCAGTAGTAGGCCTAGCGGCATCAACAATGAGCAGTTCTTC
CDR3: CASSRPSGINNEQFF

J: TRBJ1-3
D: NA
V: TRBV7-2
size: NA
DNA: TGTGCCAGCAGCTTAGGGGACATTGGAAACACCATATATTTT
CDR3: CASSLGDIGNTIYF

J: TRBJ1-5
D: NA
V: TRBV28
size: NA
DNA: TGTGCCAGCAGTTTTACTAGTCAGCCCCAGCATTTT
CDR3: CASSFTSQPQHF

J: TRBJ2-7
D: NA
V: TRBV28
size: NA
DNA: TGTGCCAGCAGTTCCCCTCCCTACGAGCAGTACTTC
CDR3: CASSSPPYEQYF